This T cell receptor beta chain was observed in a study of beta chain features in type 1 diabetes. The investigators reverse transcribed all of the isolated RNA, so they sequenced expressed TCRB transcripts. Approximately 3.6 million reads was the average for naive, central memory and regulatory T cell samples. The assay was immunoSEQ multiplex PCR, and TCRdb's table has in-frame clones only and misses some. The table records about 290,000 clones, under 8.5% of them present only once. One heparinised draw, averaging roughly 0.12 L, was taken per donor. The germline V and J ends were trimmed by 5 bases and 2 bases, with 12 bases remaining between them. The CDR3 consists of 14 residues. Germline V gene sequence: CDR1 MNHNY, CDR2 SVGAGI (reference sequence). This clone was detected only a few times.

This clonotype was sampled from a woman aged 18 to 35 in good health. The rearrangement uses TRBV6-6 and TRBJ1-2; D is unresolved. Material: central memory CD4+ T cells from blood. Written as DNA, the CDR3 is TGTGCCAGCAGTGGTTATGACAACAACTATGGCTACACCTTC. This sequence encodes CASSGYDNNYGYTF.